The clone carrying this T cell receptor (beta chain) was counted once. Donors gave around 9.8 milliliters of peripheral blood apiece. The CDR3 is made up of 16 amino acids. Germline assignment: CDR1 MGHRA and CDR2 YSYEKL. J was trimmed by 0 bases and V by 1 base; bases with no gene match: 3. The sample originates from a study of blood T cells in healthy people across ages. Overall study: The template switching approach captured approximately one barcoded beta molecule for every two T cells.

For the second PCR, which ran for 7 to 11 cycles, a sample-barcoded 5' primer and a J-beta primer mix were used. TCRdb analysed the 5' RACE reads with MiXCR anew, one entry per CDR3 protein. In the table there are roughly 800,000 distinct CDR3 sequences, about 25% of which are singletons. Separately, the same data were catalogued under a study of T cells of mothers and their children. According to that study: M1S, a second-PCR primer, added sample barcodes and 2-4 random nucleotides.

Sequencing was performed on blood. The rearrangement uses TRBV4-1 and TRBJ2-4, with 7 bases aligning to TRBD1. This TCR was recovered from a boy aged 10-17 years in good health. The chain's CDR3 is CASSQGDRLAKNIQYF. The CDR3 nucleotides are TGCGCCAGCAGCCAAGGGGACAGACTAGCCAAAAACATTCAGTACTTC.